This is a list of T cell receptor beta chains from one sample in a study of blood T cell repertoires in COVID-19. This table comes from immunoSEQ multiplex PCR, and its TCRdb copy is limited to in-frame clones, with some not included. The table includes fewer than 400,000 clones, approximately 89% detected once. The sample was PBMCs or T cells enriched from blood (not recorded which). Receptors were obtained from a man aged 25-45 years who had recovered from COVID-19. CDR3s include the opening cysteine and the closing phenylalanine or tryptophan. A D gene is named only where the DNA matches it firmly. Not every row has a clone size; where given, it reads once, few, many or a size class.

TRBV15	-	TRBJ2-5	TRBD1	TGTGCCACCAGCAGAGGGCGAGACAGGGGGCTGACGGAGACCCAGTACTTC	CATSRGRDRGLTETQYF
TRBV6-5	-	TRBJ2-7	TRBD1	TGTGCCAGCGGGACAGGGGGGTACGAGCAGTACTTC	CASGTGGYEQYF
TRBV4-1	-	TRBJ1-5	TRBD1	TGCGCCAGCAGCCAAGAAAGGCAGGGGGCAAGGCAGCCCCAGCATTTT	CASSQERQGARQPQHF
TRBV4-1	-	TRBJ1-1	-	TGCGCCAGCAGCCAAACGGAGGGCAACACTGAAGCTTTCTTT	CASSQTEGNTEAFF
TRBV6-1	-	TRBJ2-1	-	TGTGCCAGCAGTGAAATGGGCCCGAGCTCCTACAATGAGCAGTTCTTC	CASSEMGPSSYNEQFF
TRBV7-6	-	TRBJ2-5	TRBD1	TGTGCCAGCAGCTTAGCGGGACAGGGGGAAGAGACCCAGTACTTC	CASSLAGQGEETQYF
TRBV6-5	-	TRBJ2-7	TRBD1	TGTGCCAGCAGTCGACCGGGACAGGGGCCCTACGAGCAGTACTTC	CASSRPGQGPYEQYF
TRBV3-1/TRBV3-2	-	TRBJ2-3	-	TGTGCCAGCAGCCAAGACGAGGTTTTAGGGGGGGCTTGGGGCACAGATACGCAGTATTTT	CASSQDEVLGGAWGTDTQYF
TRBV23-1	-	TRBJ2-1	TRBD2	TGCGCCAGCAGTCGGGAAGTAGCGGGGGTATACAATGAGCAGTTCTTC	CASSREVAGVYNEQFF
TRBV9	-	TRBJ1-4	-	TGTGCCAGCAGTCGCGGAGGGGCAACTAATGAAAAACTGTTTTTT	CASSRGGATNEKLFF
TRBV5-4	-	TRBJ2-3	TRBD2	TGTGCCAGCAGCTCCCCTAAACGGGGGGGCACAGATACGCAGTATTTT	CASSSPKRGGTDTQYF
TRBV5-1	once	TRBJ2-5	TRBD2	TGCGCCAGCAGCTTGGGACTAGCGGGGGCCCTGGAGACCCAGTACTTC	CASSLGLAGALETQYF
TRBV10-3	-	TRBJ2-2	TRBD1	TGTGCCACCAATACAGGGGTTAGGACCGGGGAGCTGTTTTTT	CATNTGVRTGELFF
TRBV18	-	TRBJ2-1	-	TGTGCCAGCTCACCACCGGTAGAAAGCACGCGCCCATATTTCTTC	CASSPPVESTRPYFF
TRBV30	-	TRBJ2-7	-	TGTGCCTGGAGTGTGCGGGCGGGGGCCGAGCAGTACTTC	CAWSVRAGAEQYF
TRBV28	-	TRBJ2-7	TRBD1	TGTGCCAGCAGTTCTGGCTACGGACAGGGAGCCTACGAGCAGTACTTC	CASSSGYGQGAYEQYF
TRBV9	-	TRBJ1-5	-	TGTGCCAGCAGCGTATTGGGGGCAGGTCAGCCCCAGCATTTT	CASSVLGAGQPQHF
TRBV7-9	-	TRBJ1-5	-	TGTGCCAGCAGCTTTGATGAAGGGGATGGCAATCAGCCCCAGCATTTT	CASSFDEGDGNQPQHF
TRBV30	once	TRBJ1-4	TRBD1	TGTGCCTGCAATATCAGGGGGACTAATGAAAAACTGTTTTTT	CACNIRGTNEKLFF
TRBV7-6	once	TRBJ1-2	TRBD1	TGTGCCAGCAGCACGGGACAGGGGGCGAGATATGGCTACACCTTC	CASSTGQGARYGYTF
TRBV2	once	TRBJ2-7	-	TGTGCCAGCAGGGGGGACAACTCCTACGAGCAGTACTTC	CASRGDNSYEQYF
TRBV18	-	TRBJ2-7	TRBD1	TGTGCCAGCTCACCAGGGACAGGGGGGACCGTCCGACCCTACGAGCAGTACTTC	CASSPGTGGTVRPYEQYF
TRBV4-1	-	TRBJ2-7	TRBD2	TGCGCCAGCAGCCCCGGGACTAGCGGGGACGACGAGCAGTACTTC	CASSPGTSGDDEQYF
TRBV11-3	-	TRBJ2-1	TRBD2	TGTGCCAGCAGCTTAGGGGGAGGGGTTTTGGGAAATGAGCAGTTCTTC	CASSLGGGVLGNEQFF
TRBV2	few	TRBJ1-6	-	TGTGCCAGCAGACCCGAGGTCCTGACGGGTTCACCCCTCCACTTT	CASRPEVLTGSPLHF
TRBV10-1	few	TRBJ2-5	-	TGCGCCAGCAGCCCCTCCGGGAAGACCCAGTACTTC	CASSPSGKTQYF
TRBV28	-	TRBJ2-1	-	TGTGCCAGCAGTCGGCAGGGGTACAATGAGCAGTTCTTC	CASSRQGYNEQFF
TRBV6-5	-	TRBJ1-2	TRBD1	TGTGCCAGCAGCGCCGGGACAGGGGAAATCTATGGCTACACCTTC	CASSAGTGEIYGYTF
TRBV30	-	TRBJ1-4	-	TGTGCCTGGACGGGTTTGGGAAAACTGTTTTTT	CAWTGLGKLFF